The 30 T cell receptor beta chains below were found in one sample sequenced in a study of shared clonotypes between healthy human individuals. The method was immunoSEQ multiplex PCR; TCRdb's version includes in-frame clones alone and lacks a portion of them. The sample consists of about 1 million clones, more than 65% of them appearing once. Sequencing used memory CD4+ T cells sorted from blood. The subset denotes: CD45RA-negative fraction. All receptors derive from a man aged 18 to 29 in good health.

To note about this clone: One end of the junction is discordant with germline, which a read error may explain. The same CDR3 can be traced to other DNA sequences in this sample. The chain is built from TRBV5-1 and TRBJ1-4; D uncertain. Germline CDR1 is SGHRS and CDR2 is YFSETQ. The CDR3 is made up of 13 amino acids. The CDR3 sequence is CASSLATNEKLFF. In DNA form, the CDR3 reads TGCGCCAGCAGCTTGGCAACAAATGAAAAACTGTTTTTT.

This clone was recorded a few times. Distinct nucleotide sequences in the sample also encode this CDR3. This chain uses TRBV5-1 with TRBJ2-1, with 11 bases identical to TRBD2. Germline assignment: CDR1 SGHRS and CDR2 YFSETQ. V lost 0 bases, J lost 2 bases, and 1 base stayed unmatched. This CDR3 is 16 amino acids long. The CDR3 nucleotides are TGCGCCAGCAGCTTGGTAGCGGGAGGGACCTACAATGAGCAGTTCTTC. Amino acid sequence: CASSLVAGGTYNEQFF.

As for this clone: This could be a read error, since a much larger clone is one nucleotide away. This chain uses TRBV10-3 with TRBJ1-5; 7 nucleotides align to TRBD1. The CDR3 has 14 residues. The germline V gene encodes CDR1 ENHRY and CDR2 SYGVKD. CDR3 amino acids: CVIRGSQGSQPQHF. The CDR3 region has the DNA TGTGTCATCAGGGGGTCACAGGGGAGTCAGCCCCAGCATTTT.

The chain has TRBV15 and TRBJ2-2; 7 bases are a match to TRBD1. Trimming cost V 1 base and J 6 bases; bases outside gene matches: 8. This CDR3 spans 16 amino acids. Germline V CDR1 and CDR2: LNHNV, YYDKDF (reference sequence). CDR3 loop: CATSRAMKGAAGELFF. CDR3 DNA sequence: TGTGCCACCAGCAGAGCAATGAAGGGGGCCGCCGGGGAGCTGTTTTTT.

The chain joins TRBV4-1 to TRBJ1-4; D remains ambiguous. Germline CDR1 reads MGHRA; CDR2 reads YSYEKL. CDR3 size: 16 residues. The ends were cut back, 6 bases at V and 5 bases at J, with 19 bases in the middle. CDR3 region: CASRPIFSRSNEKLFF. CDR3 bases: TGCGCCAGCAGACCCATTTTTAGTCGGTCGAATGAAAAACTGTTTTTT.

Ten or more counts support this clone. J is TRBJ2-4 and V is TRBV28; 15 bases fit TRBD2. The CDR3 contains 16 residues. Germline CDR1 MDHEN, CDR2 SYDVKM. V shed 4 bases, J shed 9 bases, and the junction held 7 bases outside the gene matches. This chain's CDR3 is CASSSRTSGGAGIQYF. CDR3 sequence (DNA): TGTGCCAGCAGTTCCCGGACTAGCGGGGGGGCGGGCATTCAGTACTTC.

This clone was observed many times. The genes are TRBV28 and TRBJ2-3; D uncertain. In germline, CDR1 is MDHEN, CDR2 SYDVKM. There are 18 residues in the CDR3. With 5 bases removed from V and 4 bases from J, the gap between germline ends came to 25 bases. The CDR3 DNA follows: TGTGCCAGCAGTGGGGTATCGGTAAAGGTTCTCTATGCAGATACGCAGTATTTT. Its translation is CASSGVSVKVLYADTQYF.

The CDR3 here is CASSSPSGTGGDGYTF. CDR3 DNA: TGTGCCAGCAGCTCGCCTTCCGGGACAGGGGGCGACGGCTACACCTTC. The genes are TRBV7-2 and TRBJ1-2; 12 bases align to TRBD1. V shed 4 bases and J 8 bases; nucleotides not matched to a gene: 11. The CDR3 spans 16 residues. CDR1 and CDR2 (germline): SGHTA, FQGNSA.

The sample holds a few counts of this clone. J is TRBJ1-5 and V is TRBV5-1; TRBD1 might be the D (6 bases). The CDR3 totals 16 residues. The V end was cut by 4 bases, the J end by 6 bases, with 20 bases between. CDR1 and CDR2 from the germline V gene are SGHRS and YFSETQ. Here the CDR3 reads CASSPGLTGARQPQHF. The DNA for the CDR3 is TGCGCCAGCAGCCCTGGATTGACGGGGGCTCGTCAGCCCCAGCATTTT.

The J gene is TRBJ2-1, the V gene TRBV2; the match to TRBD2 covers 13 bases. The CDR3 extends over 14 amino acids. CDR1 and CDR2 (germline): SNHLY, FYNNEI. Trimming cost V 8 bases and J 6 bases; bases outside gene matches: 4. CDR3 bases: TGTGCCAGCTCGAGGACTAGCGGGAGCAATGAGCAGTTCTTC. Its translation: CASSRTSGSNEQFF. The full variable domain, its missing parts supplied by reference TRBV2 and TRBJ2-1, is EPEVTQTPSHQVTQMGQEVILRCVPISNHLYFYWYRQILGQKVEFLVSFYNNEISEKSEIFDDQFSVERPDGSNFTLKIRSTKLEDSAMYFCASSRTSGSNEQFFGPGTRLTVL.

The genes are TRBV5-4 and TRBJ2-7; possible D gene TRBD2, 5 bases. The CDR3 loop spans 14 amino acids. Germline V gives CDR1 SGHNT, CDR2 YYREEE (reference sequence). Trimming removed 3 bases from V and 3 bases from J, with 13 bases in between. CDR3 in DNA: TGTGCCAGCAGCTCCAGTGACCGGGACTACGAGCAGTACTTC. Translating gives CASSSSDRDYEQYF.

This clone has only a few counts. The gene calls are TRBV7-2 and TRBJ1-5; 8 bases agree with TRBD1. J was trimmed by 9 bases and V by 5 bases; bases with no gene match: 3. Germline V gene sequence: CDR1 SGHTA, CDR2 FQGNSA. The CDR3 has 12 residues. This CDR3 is CASSHRGGPQHF. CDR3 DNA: TGTGCCAGCAGCCACAGGGGGGGGCCCCAGCATTTT. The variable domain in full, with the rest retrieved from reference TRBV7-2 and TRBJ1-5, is GAGVSQSPSNKVTEKGKDVELRCDPISGHTALYWYRQSLGQGLEFLIYFQGNSAPDKSGLPSDRFSAERTGGSVSTLTIQRTQQEDSAVYLCASSHRGGPQHFGDGTRLSIL.

For the CDR3, the DNA is TGTGCCAGTAGTATGGCTGGGTTTGAGCCCCAGCATTTT. Residues: CASSMAGFEPQHF. The chain joins TRBV19 to TRBJ1-5; D remains unclear. Germline V gene sequence: CDR1 LNHDA, CDR2 SQIVND (reference sequence). The CDR3 is made up of 13 amino acids. V dropped 3 bases and J dropped 8 bases, with 11 bases sitting between them.

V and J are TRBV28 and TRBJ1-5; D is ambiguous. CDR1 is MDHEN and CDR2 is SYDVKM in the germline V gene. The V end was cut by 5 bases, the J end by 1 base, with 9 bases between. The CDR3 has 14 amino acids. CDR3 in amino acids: CASSAGVSNQPQHF. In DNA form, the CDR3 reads TGTGCCAGCAGTGCCGGGGTGAGCAATCAGCCCCAGCATTTT.

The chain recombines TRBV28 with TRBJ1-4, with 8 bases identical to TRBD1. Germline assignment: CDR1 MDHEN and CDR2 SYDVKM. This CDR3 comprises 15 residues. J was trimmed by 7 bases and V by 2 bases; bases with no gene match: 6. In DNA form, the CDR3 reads TGTGCCAGCAGTTTACACGAACAGGGGGGTGAAAAACTGTTTTTT. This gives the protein CASSLHEQGGEKLFF. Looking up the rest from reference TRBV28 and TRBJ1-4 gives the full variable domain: DVKVTQSSRYLVKRTGEKVFLECVQDMDHENMFWYRQDPGLGLRLIYFSYDVKMKEKGDIPEGYSVSREKKERFSLILESASTNQTSMYLCASSLHEQGGEKLFFGSGTQLSVL.

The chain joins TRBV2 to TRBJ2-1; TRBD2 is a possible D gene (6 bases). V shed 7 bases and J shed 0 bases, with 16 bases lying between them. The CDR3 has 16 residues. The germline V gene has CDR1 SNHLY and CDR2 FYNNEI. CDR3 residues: CASKYSGSASYNEQFF. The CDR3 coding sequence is TGTGCCAGCAAATATAGCGGATCGGCCTCCTACAATGAGCAGTTCTTC.

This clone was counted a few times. The CDR3 protein is CASSPSGGDTEAFF. CDR3 in DNA: TGCGCCAGCAGCCCCTCCGGGGGGGACACTGAAGCTTTCTTT. The chain has TRBV5-1 and TRBJ1-1; TRBD1 is a possible D gene (5 bases). CDR3 size: 14 residues. Trimming cost V 4 bases and J 3 bases, with 13 bases left between them. CDR1 and CDR2 from the germline V gene are SGHRS and YFSETQ.

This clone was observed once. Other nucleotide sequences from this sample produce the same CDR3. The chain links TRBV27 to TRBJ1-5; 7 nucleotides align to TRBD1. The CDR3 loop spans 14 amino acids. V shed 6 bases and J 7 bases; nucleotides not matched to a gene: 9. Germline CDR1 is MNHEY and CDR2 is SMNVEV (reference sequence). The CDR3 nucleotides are TGTGCCAGCAGACCTACAGGGGAGGGCCAGCCCCAGCATTTT. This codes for CASRPTGEGQPQHF.

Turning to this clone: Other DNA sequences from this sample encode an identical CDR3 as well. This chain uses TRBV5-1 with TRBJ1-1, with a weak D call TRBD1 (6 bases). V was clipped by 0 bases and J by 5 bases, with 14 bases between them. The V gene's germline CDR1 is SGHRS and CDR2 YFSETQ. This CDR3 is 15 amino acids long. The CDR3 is CASSLDGGAGTEAFF. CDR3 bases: TGCGCCAGCAGCTTGGATGGGGGCGCGGGGACTGAAGCTTTCTTT. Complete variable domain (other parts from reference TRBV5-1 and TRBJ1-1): KAGVTQTPRYLIKTRGQQVTLSCSPISGHRSVSWYQQTPGQGLQFLFEYFSETQRNKGNFPGRFSGRQFSNSRSEMNVSTLELGDSALYLCASSLDGGAGTEAFFGQGTRLTVV.

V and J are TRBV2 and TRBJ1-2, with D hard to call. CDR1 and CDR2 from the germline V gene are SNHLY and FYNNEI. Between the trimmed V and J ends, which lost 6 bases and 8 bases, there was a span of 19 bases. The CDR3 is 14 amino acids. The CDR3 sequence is CASRSDPVEGGYTF. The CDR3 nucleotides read TGTGCCAGCAGGTCAGACCCCGTAGAGGGAGGCTACACCTTC.

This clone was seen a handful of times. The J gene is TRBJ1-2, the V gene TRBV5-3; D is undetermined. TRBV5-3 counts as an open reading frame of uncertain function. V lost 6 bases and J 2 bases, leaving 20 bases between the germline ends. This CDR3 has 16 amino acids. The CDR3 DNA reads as TGTGCCAGAACCCTGGCCAAGGGCGATTTAAACTATGGCTACACCTTC. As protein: CARTLAKGDLNYGYTF.

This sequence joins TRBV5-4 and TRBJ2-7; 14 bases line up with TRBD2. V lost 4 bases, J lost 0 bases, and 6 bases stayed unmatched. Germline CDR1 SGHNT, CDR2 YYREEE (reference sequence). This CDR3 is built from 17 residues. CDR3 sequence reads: CASSRPGTSGGSYEQYF. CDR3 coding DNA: TGTGCCAGCAGCCGTCCCGGGACTAGCGGGGGCTCCTACGAGCAGTACTTC.

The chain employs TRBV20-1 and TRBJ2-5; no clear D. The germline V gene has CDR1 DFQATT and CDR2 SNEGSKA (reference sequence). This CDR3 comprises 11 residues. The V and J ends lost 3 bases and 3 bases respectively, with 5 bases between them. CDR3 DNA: TGCAGTGCTAGGGGTAAAGAGACCCAGTACTTC. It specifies CSARGKETQYF.

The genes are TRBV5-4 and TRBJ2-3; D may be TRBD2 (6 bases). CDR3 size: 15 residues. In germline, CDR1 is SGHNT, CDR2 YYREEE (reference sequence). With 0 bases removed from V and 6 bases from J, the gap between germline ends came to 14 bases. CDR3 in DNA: TGTGCCAGCAGCTTGGATGGGGACTTATGGGATACGCAGTATTTT. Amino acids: CASSLDGDLWDTQYF.

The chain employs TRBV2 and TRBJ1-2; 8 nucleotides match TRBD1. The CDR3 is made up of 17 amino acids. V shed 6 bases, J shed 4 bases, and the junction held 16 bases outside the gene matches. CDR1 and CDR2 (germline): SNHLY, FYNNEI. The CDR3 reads CASRARTGSGLGYGYTF. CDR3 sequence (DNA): TGTGCCAGCAGGGCGAGGACAGGGTCAGGGTTAGGCTATGGCTACACCTTC.

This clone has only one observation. CDR3 nucleotide sequence: TGCGCCAGCAGCCAAGGTCGACTAGCGAACAATGAGCAGTTCTTC. It encodes CASSQGRLANNEQFF. This sequence joins TRBV4-1 and TRBJ2-1, with 8 bases lining up with TRBD2. CDR3 length: 15 amino acids. Looked up from germline, CDR1 is MGHRA and CDR2 is YSYEKL. V dropped 1 base and J dropped 5; count of bases not matched to a gene: 4.

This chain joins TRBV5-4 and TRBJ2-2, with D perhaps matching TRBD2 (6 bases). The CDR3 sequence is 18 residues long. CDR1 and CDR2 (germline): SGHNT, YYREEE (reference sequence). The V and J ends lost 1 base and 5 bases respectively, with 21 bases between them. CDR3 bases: TGTGCCAGCAGCTTGTGGGGTTCGGGACTTAAGAGTACCGGGGAGCTGTTTTTT. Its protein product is CASSLWGSGLKSTGELFF.

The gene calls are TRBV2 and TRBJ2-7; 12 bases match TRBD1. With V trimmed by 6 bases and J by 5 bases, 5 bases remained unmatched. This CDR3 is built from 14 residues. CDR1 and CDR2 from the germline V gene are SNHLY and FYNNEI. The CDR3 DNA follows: TGTGCCAGCAGGGGACAGGGGGCCACCCACGAGCAGTACTTC. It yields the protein CASRGQGATHEQYF.

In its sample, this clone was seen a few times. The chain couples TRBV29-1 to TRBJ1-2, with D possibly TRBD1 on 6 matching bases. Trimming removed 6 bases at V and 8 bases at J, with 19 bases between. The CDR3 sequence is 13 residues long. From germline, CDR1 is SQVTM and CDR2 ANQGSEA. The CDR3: CSVAQTGPWGYTF. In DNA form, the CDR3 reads TGCAGCGTGGCTCAAACAGGGCCTTGGGGCTACACCTTC.

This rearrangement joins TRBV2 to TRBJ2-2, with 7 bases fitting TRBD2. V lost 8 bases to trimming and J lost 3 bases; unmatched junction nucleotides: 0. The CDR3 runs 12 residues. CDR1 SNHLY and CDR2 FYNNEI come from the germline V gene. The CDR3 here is CASGRDTGELFF. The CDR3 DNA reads TGTGCCAGCGGGAGGGACACCGGGGAGCTGTTTTTT.